This T cell receptor (beta chain) was identified in a study of T cell responses to AZD1222 COVID-19 vaccine. Only in-frame clones appear in the TCRdb table, and some are missing; sequencing was by immunoSEQ multiplex PCR. The sample includes tens of thousands of clones, approximately 89% seen only once; the top ten take approximately 14%. The input for sequencing was peripheral blood, taken on day 0 of AZD1222 vaccination. The sequence derives from an adult in good health.

CDR3 nucleotide sequence: TGTGCCAGCATGTATCGGGAGACCCAGTACTTC. This sequence encodes CASMYRETQYF. This chain uses TRBV12-3 or TRBV12-4 with TRBJ2-5; D unclear. The length of the CDR3 is 11 residues. With 7 bases removed from V and 5 bases from J, the gap between germline ends came to 8 bases.